This paragraph reports one T cell receptor (beta chain). The sample originates from a study of cytomegalovirus exposure and HLA in healthy donors. Looked up from germline, CDR1 is MGHRA and CDR2 is YSYEKL. The CDR3 consists of 16 residues. Unmatched junction bases numbered 8, after V lost 4 bases and J lost 0 bases. A multiplex PCR was run with 60 Vbeta primers and 13 Jbeta primers. TCRdb's table, derived via immunoSEQ multiplex PCR, lists solely in-frame clones and lacks some. The repertoire holds some 220,000 clones, roughly 79% seen once, with about 0.6% in the top ten. The chain carries TRBV4-1 and TRBJ1-1, with 7 bases aligning to TRBD1. The origin of this receptor is a woman in her 40s in good health and CMV-seronegative. Sequencing was done on a sample of PBMCs. The CDR3 loop is CASSRIAGTVNTEAFF. DNA for the CDR3: TGCGCCAGCAGCCGAATTGCCGGGACAGTGAACACTGAAGCTTTCTTT.